This TCR beta chain was found in a study of cytomegalovirus exposure and HLA in healthy donors. This CDR3 is 19 amino acids long. The germline V gene has CDR1 LNHDA and CDR2 SQIVND (reference sequence). Trimming removed 5 bases from V and 2 bases from J; junction bases left unmatched: 10. Use of 60 Vbeta and 13 Jbeta primers characterized the PCR. Only in-frame clones appear in the TCRdb table, and some are missing; sequencing was by immunoSEQ multiplex PCR. Of approximately 150,000 clones detected, approximately 79% appear once; the ten largest clones hold around 2.3%. Material for sequencing was PBMCs. This clonotype was sampled from a male donor in good health and CMV-seronegative. The chain joins TRBV19 to TRBJ2-1; the match to TRBD2 covers 15 bases. The DNA for the CDR3 is TGTGCCAGTAGTTCATGGGGGACTAGCGGGGGGATGGCCTACAATGAGCAGTTCTTC. This sequence encodes CASSSWGTSGGMAYNEQFF.